This paragraph reports one T cell receptor (beta chain). The target of this receptor is not known. Per-nucleotide qualities are absent, and no much larger clonotype sits a single base away. The entry originates in a study of blood T cell repertoires in COVID-19 (dated by TCRdb to the early 2020s). Broadly, across the study: Samples from collaborators originated in the United States, Italy and Spain and spanned both the acute and convalescent phases of COVID-19. The dataset comprised deeply sampled blood TCRbeta repertoires from subjects exposed to, actively infected with, or recovered from COVID-19. The repertoires were released in a freely available public database meant as a resource for research on the immune response to SARS-CoV-2. Nearly every sample came with metadata listing a de-identified subject ID, COVID-19 status, age in years and sex. Samples came from the ongoing ImmuneRACE study (first 160 participants) plus 1,254 subjects from 6 global collaborators. Where available, HLA class I and class II types were obtained from metadata supplied by the sample provider rather than from assay-based typing. The material from the prospective study consisted of cDNA or gDNA derived from T cells, B-cell-depleted T cells, or PBMCs.

The CDR3 goes from the cysteine to the phenylalanine over 18 residues. The only DNA kept is the CDR3, 54 bases in frame from the first base. From the germline V gene, CDR1 is SGHTA and CDR2 is FQGNSA. V is cut back by 4 bases and J by 1 base, with 9 bases in the junction unmatched. The immunoSEQ Assay, a bias-controlled multiplex PCR, was used to amplify TCRbeta CDR3 regions from genomic DNA. From the authors' description of their analysis: Within the assay, amplification of reference gene primers was used to estimate how many nucleated cells each sample contained. Sequence reads were collapsed and filtered to measure the absolute abundance of every unique TCRbeta CDR3 rearrangement. For each sample, productive Simpson clonality was calculated as the square root of Simpson's diversity index over productive rearrangements. TCRdb obtained this table from immuneACCESS and retained in-frame rearrangements with V and J assigned. These tables miss some clones; where compared with another copy, unresolved V genes account for less than half of the shortfall, and the remainder is unexplained. The V and J calls and clone size were taken over from that table, and D and trimming were inferred from the DNA. The sample contains 250,000 to 350,000 clones, approximately 84% of them found a single time. Together, the top ten hold roughly 1.6% of the sample.

At one collaborating source in Seattle, patients were enrolled during active infection and were followed longitudinally through the course of disease. Whole blood was collected in K2EDTA tubes by collaborating institutions according to the institutions' own protocols. For TCRbeta analysis, collaborators shipped samples in one of three forms: frozen whole blood, isolated PBMCs, or DNA extracted from either of those sample types. Study-wide conclusions, independent of this receptor: The amount of clinical and demographic metadata varied by source and participant and was provided uncurated.

The sequencing input was peripheral blood. In this chain, TRBV7-2 is recombined with TRBJ2-2; 10 nucleotides in the junction match TRBD2. The receptor's source is a human donor with COVID-19, enrolled during active disease. The donor label of this sample is uncertain. Here the CDR3 is given as CASSSLGLAALNTGELFF. The nucleotide sequence reads as follows: TGTGCCAGCAGCTCGCTCGGACTAGCGGCCTTGAACACCGGGGAGCTGTTTTTT.